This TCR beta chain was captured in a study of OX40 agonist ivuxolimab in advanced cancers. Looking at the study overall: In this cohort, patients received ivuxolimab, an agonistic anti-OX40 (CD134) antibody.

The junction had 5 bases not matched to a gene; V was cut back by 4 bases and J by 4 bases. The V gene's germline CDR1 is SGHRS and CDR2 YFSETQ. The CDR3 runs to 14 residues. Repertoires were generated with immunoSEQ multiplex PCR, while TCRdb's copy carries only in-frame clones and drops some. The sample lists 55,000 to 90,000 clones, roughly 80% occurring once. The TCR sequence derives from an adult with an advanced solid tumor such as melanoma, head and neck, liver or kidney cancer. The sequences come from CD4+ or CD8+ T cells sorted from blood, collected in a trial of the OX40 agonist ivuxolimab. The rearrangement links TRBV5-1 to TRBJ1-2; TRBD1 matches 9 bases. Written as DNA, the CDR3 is TGCGCCAGCAGCCCGGGGACAGGGCGCTATGGCTACACCTTC. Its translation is CASSPGTGRYGYTF.